The clone carrying this TCR beta chain was counted once. The antigen is not known. These data are taken from a study of cytomegalovirus exposure and HLA in healthy donors. PCR involved 60 Vbeta and 13 Jbeta primers. Profiled with immunoSEQ multiplex PCR; TCRdb holds only in-frame clones, not every one. This table has roughly 170,000 clones, approximately 80% appearing once. Points from the study as a whole: With further analysis later on, most CMV-associated TCR beta chains appeared HLA-restricted. Highly shared sequence variants in one cluster were likely a sequencing artifact.

Trimming took 3 bases from V and 6 from J; bases not matched to a gene: 5. Germline V gene sequence: CDR1 SGHTA, CDR2 FQGNSA. CDR3 length: 15 residues. The chain is built from TRBV7-2 and TRBJ1-4, with 9 nucleotides matching TRBD1. The sample was PBMCs. This receptor was obtained from a woman in her forties or fifties in good health and CMV-seropositive. The CDR3 protein is CASSFPTGGDEKLFF. The DNA of the CDR3 is TGTGCCAGCAGCTTTCCTACAGGGGGCGATGAAAAACTGTTTTTT.